The rows below give T cell receptor beta chains drawn from one sample of a study of blood T cell repertoires in COVID-19. Some clones are missing from TCRdb's copy, which holds only in-frame ones; the method was immunoSEQ multiplex PCR. Of under 150,000 clones in the sample, roughly three quarters were seen once. Source material: peripheral blood. These receptor sequences come from a man between 45 and 60 years old with active or convalescent COVID-19. The CDR3 runs from the conserved cysteine through the conserved F or W. The order of the fields is CDR3 protein, V gene, J gene, clone size. Where a row states a size, it is once, few, many or the class of an expanded clone; other rows omit it.

CASTWDRGGTEAFF	TRBV11-2	TRBJ1-1	NA
CASGGGAWTEAFF	TRBV25-1	TRBJ1-1	medium-sized
CASSLNAGVNQPQHF	TRBV11-2	TRBJ1-5	NA
CASSIGTITGELFF	TRBV19	TRBJ2-2	NA
CASRDREAGELFF	TRBV2	TRBJ2-2	NA
CASSENLAGQETQYF	TRBV6-1	TRBJ2-5	NA
CAISEGTGVLFTEAFF	TRBV10-3	TRBJ1-1	NA
CASSFVRGTDTQYF	TRBV27	TRBJ2-3	NA
CASRQLRTRTYEQYF	TRBV11-2	TRBJ2-7	NA
CATGWTGRYTF	TRBV28	TRBJ1-2	NA
CASSFPRSYNSPLHF	TRBV27	TRBJ1-6	NA
CASNQQGGNSNQPQHF	TRBV2	TRBJ1-5	NA
CASRGTGQNTIYF	TRBV6-6	TRBJ1-3	NA
CASRGYGTEAWGYTF	TRBV2	TRBJ1-2	NA
CATSDGQMAYGYTF	TRBV24-1	TRBJ1-2	few
CASSSGVPTDTQYF	TRBV5-1	TRBJ2-3	NA